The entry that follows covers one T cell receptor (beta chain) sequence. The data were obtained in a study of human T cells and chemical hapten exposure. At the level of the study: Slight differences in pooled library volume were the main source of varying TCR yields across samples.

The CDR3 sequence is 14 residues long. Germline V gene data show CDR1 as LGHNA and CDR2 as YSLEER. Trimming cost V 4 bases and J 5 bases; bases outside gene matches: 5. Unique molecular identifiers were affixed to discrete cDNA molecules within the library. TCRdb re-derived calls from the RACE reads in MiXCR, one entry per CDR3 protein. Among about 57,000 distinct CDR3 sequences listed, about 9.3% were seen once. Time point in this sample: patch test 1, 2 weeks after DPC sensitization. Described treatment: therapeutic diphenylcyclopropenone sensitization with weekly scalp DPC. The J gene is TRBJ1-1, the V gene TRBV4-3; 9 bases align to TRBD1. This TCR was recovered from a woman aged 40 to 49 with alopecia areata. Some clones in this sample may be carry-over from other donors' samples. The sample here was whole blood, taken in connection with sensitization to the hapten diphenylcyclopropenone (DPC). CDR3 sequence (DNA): TGCGCCAGCAGCCGCGGGACAGGGCGAACTGAAGCTTTCTTT. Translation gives CASSRGTGRTEAFF.